Presented here are 5 T cell receptor beta chains from one specimen sequenced in a study of CD8 T cells in Susac syndrome. A quantity of about 0.5 to 1 ug RNA underwent reverse transcription using random hexamers. TCRdb re-called the immunoSEQ multiplex PCR reads with MiXCR, one entry per CDR3 protein. The sample gives tens of thousands of distinct CDR3 sequences, roughly 90% of which show up once; about 0.52% is in the top ten. Sequenced sample: CD8+ T cells from PBMCs. These receptors were obtained from a human donor with multiple sclerosis.

J is TRBJ2-1 and V is TRBV2; 13 nucleotides align to TRBD2. Germline V gene sequence: CDR1 SNHLY, CDR2 FYNNEI. CDR3 size: 16 residues. J lost 5 bases, V lost 3 bases, and 4 bases had no gene match. The CDR3 DNA reads as TGTGCCAGCAGTGAGACTAGCGGGGGGCTGGACAATGAGCAGTTCTTC. Amino acid sequence: CASSETSGGLDNEQFF. Variable domain in full (rest from reference TRBV2 and TRBJ2-1): EPEVTQTPSHQVTQMGQEVILRCVPISNHLYFYWYRQILGQKVEFLVSFYNNEISEKSEIFDDQFSVERPDGSNFTLKIRSTKLEDSAMYFCASSETSGGLDNEQFFGPGTRLTVL.

The chain combines TRBV20-1 with TRBJ1-1; 7 bases match TRBD1. CDR1 and CDR2 from the germline V gene are DFQATT and SNEGSKA (reference sequence). J was trimmed by 4 bases and V by 5 bases; bases with no gene match: 7. The CDR3 runs 13 residues. In DNA form, the CDR3 reads TGCAGTGCTCAGGGGGGAGCGGGCACTGAAGCTTTCTTT. Translated: CSAQGGAGTEAFF.

This sequence joins TRBV6-5 and TRBJ2-7; 9 positions match TRBD1. CDR3 size: 15 residues. Per germline, CDR1 MNHEY and CDR2 SVGAGI. With V trimmed by 7 bases and J by 2 bases, 9 bases remained unmatched. This CDR3 reads CASTLFRTGAYEQYF. As DNA, the CDR3 is TGTGCCAGCACCCTCTTCAGGACAGGGGCCTACGAGCAGTACTTC.

The rearrangement links TRBV6-2 or TRBV6-3 to TRBJ2-5; 9 bases match TRBD2. The CDR3 length is 15 residues. Germline V gene data show CDR1 as MNHEY and CDR2 as SVGEGT. The ends lost 4 bases at V and 2 bases at J; junction bases unmatched: 5. CDR3 residues: CASSWSGRPQETQYF. Here the CDR3 DNA reads TGTGCCAGCAGTTGGAGCGGGAGGCCACAAGAGACCCAGTACTTC.

The rearrangement joins TRBV28 to TRBJ2-1; D call uncertain. The CDR3 has 10 residues. Germline loops: CDR1 MDHEN, CDR2 SYDVKM. V was clipped by 5 bases and J by 10 bases, with 6 bases between them. Here the CDR3 reads CASSLQEQFF. The CDR3 DNA reads TGTGCCAGCAGTCTTCAAGAGCAGTTCTTC. Drawing the rest from reference TRBV28 and TRBJ2-1, the complete variable domain is DVKVTQSSRYLVKRTGEKVFLECVQDMDHENMFWYRQDPGLGLRLIYFSYDVKMKEKGDIPEGYSVSREKKERFSLILESASTNQTSMYLCASSLQEQFFGPGTRLTVL.